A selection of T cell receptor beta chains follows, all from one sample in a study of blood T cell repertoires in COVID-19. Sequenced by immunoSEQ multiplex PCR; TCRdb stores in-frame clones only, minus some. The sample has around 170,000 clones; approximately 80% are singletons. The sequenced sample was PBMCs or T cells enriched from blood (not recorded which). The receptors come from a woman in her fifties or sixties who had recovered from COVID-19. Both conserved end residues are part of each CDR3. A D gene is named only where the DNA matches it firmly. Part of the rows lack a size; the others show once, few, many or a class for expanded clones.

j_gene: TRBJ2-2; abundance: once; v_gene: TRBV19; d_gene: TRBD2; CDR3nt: TGTGCCAGTAGTATCACTAGCGGGGGGGCCTGGGCCGGGGAGCTGTTTTTT; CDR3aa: CASSITSGGAWAGELFF
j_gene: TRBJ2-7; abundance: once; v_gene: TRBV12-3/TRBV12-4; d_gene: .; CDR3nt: TGTGCCAGCAGTTTAGCGATCCGGGGGGCCCTAAACTTC; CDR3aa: CASSLAIRGALNF
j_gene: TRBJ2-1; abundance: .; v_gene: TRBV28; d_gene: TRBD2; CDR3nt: TGTGCCAGCAGTTTATCTAGCGGGGTCAACAATGAGCAGTTCTTC; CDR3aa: CASSLSSGVNNEQFF
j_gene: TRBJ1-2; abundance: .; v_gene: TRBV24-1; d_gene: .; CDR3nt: TGTGCCACCAGTGCAGGGAATCAACTGGGCGGCTACACCTTC; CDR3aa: CATSAGNQLGGYTF
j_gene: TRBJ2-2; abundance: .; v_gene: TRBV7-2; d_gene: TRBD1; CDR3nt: TGTGCCAGCAGAGCCTTGGGACAGGGGGCTGTCGGGGAGCTGTTTTTT; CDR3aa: CASRALGQGAVGELFF
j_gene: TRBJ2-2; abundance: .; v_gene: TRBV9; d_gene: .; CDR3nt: TGTGCCAGCAGCGGGCACACCGGGGAGCTGTTTTTT; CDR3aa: CASSGHTGELFF
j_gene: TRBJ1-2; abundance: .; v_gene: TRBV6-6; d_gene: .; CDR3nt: TGTGCCAGCTCCCAGGAGGCTAACTATGGCTACACCTTC; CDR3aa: CASSQEANYGYTF
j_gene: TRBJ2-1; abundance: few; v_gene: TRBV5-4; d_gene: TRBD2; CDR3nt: TGTGCCAGCAGCTTGTCCGGCGGGAGGGCTACCTACAATGAGCAGTTCTTC; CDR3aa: CASSLSGGRATYNEQFF
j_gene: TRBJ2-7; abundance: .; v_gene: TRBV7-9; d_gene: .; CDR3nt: TGTGCCAGCAGCCGGGACTTCAACTACGAGCAGTACTTC; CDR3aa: CASSRDFNYEQYF
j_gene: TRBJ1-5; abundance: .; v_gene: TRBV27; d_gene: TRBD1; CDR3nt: TGTGCCAGCAGTTTAGGGACAGGGGTTAATCAGCCCCAGCATTTT; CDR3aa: CASSLGTGVNQPQHF
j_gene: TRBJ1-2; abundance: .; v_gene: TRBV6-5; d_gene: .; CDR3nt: TGTGCCAGCAGTTACTCTAGGGGCTATGGCTACACCTTC; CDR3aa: CASSYSRGYGYTF
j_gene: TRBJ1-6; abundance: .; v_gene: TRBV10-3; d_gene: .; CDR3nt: TGTGCCATCAGTCCGGACAGAGATAATTCACCCCTCCACTTT; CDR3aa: CAISPDRDNSPLHF
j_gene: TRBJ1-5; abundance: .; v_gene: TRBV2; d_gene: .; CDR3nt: TGTGCCTCCAAACCCGTAGGGAGTAGCAATCAGCCCCAGCATTTT; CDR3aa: CASKPVGSSNQPQHF
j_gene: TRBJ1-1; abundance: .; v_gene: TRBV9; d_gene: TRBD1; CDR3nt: TGTGCCAGCAGCGTCGAACCGACAGGGGGCACTGAAGCTTTCTTT; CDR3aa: CASSVEPTGGTEAFF
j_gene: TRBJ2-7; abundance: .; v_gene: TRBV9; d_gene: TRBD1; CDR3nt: TGTGCCAGCAGCGCCACACAGGGGGGAGGCTACGAGCAGTACTTC; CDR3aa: CASSATQGGGYEQYF
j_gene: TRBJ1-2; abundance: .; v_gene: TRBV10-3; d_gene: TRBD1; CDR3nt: TGTGCCATCAGTGTAGGACAGGGGAAAAACTATGGCTACACCTTC; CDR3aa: CAISVGQGKNYGYTF
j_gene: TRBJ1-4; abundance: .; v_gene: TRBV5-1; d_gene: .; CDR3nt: TGCGCCAGCAGCGGTACAGGGTCAACTAATGAAAAACTGTTTTTT; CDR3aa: CASSGTGSTNEKLFF
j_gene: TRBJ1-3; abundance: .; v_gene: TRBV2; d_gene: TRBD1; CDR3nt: TGTGCCAGCAGTGGACAGGGCTCTGGAAACACCATATATTTT; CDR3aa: CASSGQGSGNTIYF
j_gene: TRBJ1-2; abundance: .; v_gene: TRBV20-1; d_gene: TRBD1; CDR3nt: TGCAGTGCTAGTTTGACAGGGGAGGACGGAGGCTACACCTTC; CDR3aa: CSASLTGEDGGYTF
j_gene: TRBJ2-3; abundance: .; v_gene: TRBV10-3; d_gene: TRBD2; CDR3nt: TGTGCCATCAGCCCCTTAGCGGGAGGGCCGGAAGATACGCAGTATTTT; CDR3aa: CAISPLAGGPEDTQYF
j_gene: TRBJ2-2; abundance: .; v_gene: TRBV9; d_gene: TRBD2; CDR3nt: TGTGCCAGCAGCGTAATCGGGGGGATCACCGGGGAGCTGTTTTTT; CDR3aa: CASSVIGGITGELFF
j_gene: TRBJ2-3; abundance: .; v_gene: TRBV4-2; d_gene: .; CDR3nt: TGTGCCAGCAGCCAAGAAACGACTATTTTCGGGCCAGATACGCAGTATTTT; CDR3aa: CASSQETTIFGPDTQYF
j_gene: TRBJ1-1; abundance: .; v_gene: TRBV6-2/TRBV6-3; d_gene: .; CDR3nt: TGTGCCAGCAGCCGAGCCACAGGGTCTGAAGCTTTCTTT; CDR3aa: CASSRATGSEAFF
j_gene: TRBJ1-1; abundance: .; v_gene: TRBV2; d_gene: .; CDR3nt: TGTGCCAGCAGGATAGGGGGAGCCCAGAACACTGAAGCTTTCTTT; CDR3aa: CASRIGGAQNTEAFF
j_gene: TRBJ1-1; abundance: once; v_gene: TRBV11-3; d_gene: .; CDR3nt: TGTGCCAGCAGCTTAGAGGGCAGGCCGAACACTGAAGCTTTCTTT; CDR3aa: CASSLEGRPNTEAFF
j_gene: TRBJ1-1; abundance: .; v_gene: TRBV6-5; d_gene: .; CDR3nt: TGTGCCAGCAGCCCCGGGACACCGAACACTGAAGCTTTCTTT; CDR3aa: CASSPGTPNTEAFF
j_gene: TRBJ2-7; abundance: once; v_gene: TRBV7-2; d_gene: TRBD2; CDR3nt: TGTGCCAGCAGCTTAGTCGGGACTAGCGGAACCTACGAGCAGTACTTC; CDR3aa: CASSLVGTSGTYEQYF
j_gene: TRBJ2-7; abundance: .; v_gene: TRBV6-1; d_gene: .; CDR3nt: TGTGCCAGCAGTGAAAGTCACTGGCGGGCCGAGCAGTACTTC; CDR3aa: CASSESHWRAEQYF
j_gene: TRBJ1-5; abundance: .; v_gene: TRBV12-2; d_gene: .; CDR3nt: TGTGCAAGTCGCTTTCGGGGGGGAGATCAGCCCCAGCATTTT; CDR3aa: CASRFRGGDQPQHF